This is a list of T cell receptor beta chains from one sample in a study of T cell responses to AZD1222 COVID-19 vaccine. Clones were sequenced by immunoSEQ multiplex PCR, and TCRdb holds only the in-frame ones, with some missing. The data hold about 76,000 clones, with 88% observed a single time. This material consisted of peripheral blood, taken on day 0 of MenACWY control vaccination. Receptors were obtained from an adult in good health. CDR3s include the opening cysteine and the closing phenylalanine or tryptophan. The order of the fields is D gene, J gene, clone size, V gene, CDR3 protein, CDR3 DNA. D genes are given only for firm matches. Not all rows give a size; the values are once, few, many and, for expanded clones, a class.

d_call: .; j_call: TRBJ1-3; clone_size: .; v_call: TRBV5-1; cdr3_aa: CASSLEGLSRGNTIYF; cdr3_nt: TGCGCCAGCAGCTTGGAAGGGTTGTCTCGTGGAAACACCATATATTTT
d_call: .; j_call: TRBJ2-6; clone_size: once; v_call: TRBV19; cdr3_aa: CASSIDLSGPFLSGANVLTF; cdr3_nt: TGTGCCAGTAGTATAGATTTGAGTGGGCCGTTCCTCTCTGGGGCCAACGTCCTGACTTTC
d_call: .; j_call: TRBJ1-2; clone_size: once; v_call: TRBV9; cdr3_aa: CASSPTRDGYTF; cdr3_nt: TGTGCCAGCAGCCCAACGCGCGATGGCTACACCTTC
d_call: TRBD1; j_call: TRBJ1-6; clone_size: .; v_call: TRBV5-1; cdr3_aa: CASSSGTGNSPLHF; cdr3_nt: TGCGCCAGCAGCTCCGGGACAGGGAATTCACCCCTCCACTTT
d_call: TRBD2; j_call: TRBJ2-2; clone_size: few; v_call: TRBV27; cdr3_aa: CASSSRGLDTGELFF; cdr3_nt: TGTGCCAGCAGTTCCAGGGGACTAGACACCGGGGAGCTGTTTTTT
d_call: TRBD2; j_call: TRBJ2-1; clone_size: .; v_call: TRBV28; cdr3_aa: CASSFPRTSDRGNEQFF; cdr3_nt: TGTGCCAGCAGTTTCCCCCGGACTAGTGATCGGGGTAATGAGCAGTTCTTC
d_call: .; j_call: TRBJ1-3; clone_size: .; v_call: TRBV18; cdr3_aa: CASEGNTIYF; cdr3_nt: TGTGCCAGTGAAGGAAACACCATATATTTT
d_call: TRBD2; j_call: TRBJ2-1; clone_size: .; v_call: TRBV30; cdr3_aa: CALPQREGEDEQFF; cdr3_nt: TGTGCCCTCCCTCAGCGGGAGGGCGAGGATGAGCAGTTCTTC
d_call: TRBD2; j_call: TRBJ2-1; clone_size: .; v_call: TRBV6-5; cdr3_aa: CASSYNLAGANEQFF; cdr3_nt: TGTGCCAGCAGTTACAATCTAGCGGGAGCCAATGAGCAGTTCTTC
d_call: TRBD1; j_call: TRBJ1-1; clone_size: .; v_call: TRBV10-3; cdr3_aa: CAIRGTGVVNTEAFF; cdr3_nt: TGTGCCATCAGGGGAACAGGGGTGGTGAACACTGAAGCTTTCTTT
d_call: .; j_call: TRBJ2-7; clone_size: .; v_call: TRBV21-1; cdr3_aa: CASSKGMMQLMTYEQYF; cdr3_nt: TGTGCCAGCAGCAAAGGGATGATGCAGCTCATGACCTACGAGCAGTACTTC
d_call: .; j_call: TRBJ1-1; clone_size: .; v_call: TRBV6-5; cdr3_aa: CASSYRAEAFF; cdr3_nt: TGTGCCAGCAGTTATAGGGCAGAAGCTTTCTTT
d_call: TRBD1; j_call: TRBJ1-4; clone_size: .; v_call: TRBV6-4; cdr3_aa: CASRVRQGAGKLFF; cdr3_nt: TGTGCCAGCAGAGTAAGACAGGGGGCAGGAAAACTGTTTTTT
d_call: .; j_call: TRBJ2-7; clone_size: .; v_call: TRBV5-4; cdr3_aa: CASSAPGVSQQYF; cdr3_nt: TGTGCCAGCAGCGCCCCGGGTGTTAGTCAGCAGTACTTC
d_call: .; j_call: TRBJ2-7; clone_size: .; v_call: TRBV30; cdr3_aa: CAWSVTAYEQYF; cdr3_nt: TGTGCCTGGAGTGTAACAGCCTACGAGCAGTACTTC
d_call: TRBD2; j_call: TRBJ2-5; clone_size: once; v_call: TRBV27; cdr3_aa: CASSWGGQETQYF; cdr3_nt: TGTGCCAGCAGTTGGGGGGGCCAAGAGACCCAGTACTTC
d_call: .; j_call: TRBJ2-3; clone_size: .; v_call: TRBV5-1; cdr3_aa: CASSLTKRGDPGDTQYF; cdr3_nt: TGCGCCAGCAGCTTGACCAAACGCGGGGACCCAGGGGATACGCAGTATTTT
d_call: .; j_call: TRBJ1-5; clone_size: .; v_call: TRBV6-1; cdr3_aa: CASSDVFGTASSPQHF; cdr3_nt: TGTGCCAGCAGTGATGTGTTCGGGACGGCTTCGTCGCCCCAGCATTTT
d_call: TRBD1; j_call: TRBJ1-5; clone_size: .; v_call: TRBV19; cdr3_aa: CASSSDRVSNQPQHF; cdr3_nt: TGTGCCAGTAGTTCCGACAGGGTAAGCAATCAGCCCCAGCATTTT
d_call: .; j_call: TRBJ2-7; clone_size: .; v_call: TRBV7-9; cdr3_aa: CASSFGERPLYEQYF; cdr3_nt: TGTGCCAGCAGCTTTGGCGAGCGGCCTCTCTACGAGCAGTACTTC
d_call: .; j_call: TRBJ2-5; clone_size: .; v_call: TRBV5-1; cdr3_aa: CASSFGQQETQYF; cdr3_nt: TGCGCCAGCAGCTTTGGACAGCAAGAGACCCAGTACTTC
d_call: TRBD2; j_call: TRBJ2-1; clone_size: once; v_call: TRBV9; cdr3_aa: CASSRTSGDNEQFF; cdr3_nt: TGTGCCAGCAGCAGGACTAGCGGAGACAATGAGCAGTTCTTC
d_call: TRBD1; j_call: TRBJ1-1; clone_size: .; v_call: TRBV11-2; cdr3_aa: CASSPDWTGGTEAFF; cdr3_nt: TGTGCCAGCAGCCCCGATTGGACAGGGGGCACTGAAGCTTTCTTT